This is a list of T cell receptor beta chains from one sample in a study of cytomegalovirus exposure and HLA in healthy donors. TCRdb's table, derived via immunoSEQ multiplex PCR, lists solely in-frame clones and lacks some. There are about 160,000 clones in the sample; 87% occur only once, and 0.85% to 1% lies in the top ten. The sequencing sample was made of PBMCs. These TCRs come from a woman aged 25 to 39 in good health and CMV-seronegative. CDR3s include the opening cysteine and the closing phenylalanine or tryptophan. Part of the rows lack a size; the others show once, few, many or a class for expanded clones.

V gene,clone size,J gene,CDR3 protein
TRBV7-2,.,TRBJ2-7,CASSPLFRSYEQYF
TRBV5-8,.,TRBJ1-6,CASSRTTPLHF
TRBV5-1,.,TRBJ1-2,CASRDSYYGYTF
TRBV5-1,few,TRBJ1-5,CASSSGQGNQPQHF
TRBV10-2,.,TRBJ2-1,CASSSLTYNEQFF
TRBV14,.,TRBJ2-1,CASSHWTADSYNEQFF
TRBV15,.,TRBJ1-1,CATSRGPNTEAFF
TRBV6-5,many,TRBJ1-1,CASSQGGTGEAFF
TRBV5-4,once,TRBJ1-1,CASSYGQGALDTEAFF
TRBV5-1,.,TRBJ1-4,CASSNSATNEKLFF
TRBV18,once,TRBJ2-5,CASSPSSQETQYF
TRBV2,.,TRBJ2-5,CASRAGLYGETQYF
TRBV7-9,.,TRBJ2-1,CASSLGTIYNEQFF
TRBV27,.,TRBJ2-2,CASTNRALGAPNSPGELFF
TRBV5-4,.,.,CASSVGLNPYEQYF
TRBV30,.,TRBJ1-1,CAWGWRGLNTEAFF
TRBV9,.,TRBJ1-4,CASSLTQGATNEKLFF
TRBV6-5,.,TRBJ2-5,CASSYSGQGGQETQYF
TRBV15,.,TRBJ1-1,CATSRKTGLGSTEAFF
TRBV11-2,.,TRBJ1-1,CASSRDRVRNTEAFF
TRBV11-3,.,TRBJ2-5,CASSLNTGVIQETQYF
TRBV19,.,TRBJ2-1,CASSMEAGRSYNEQFF
TRBV19,.,TRBJ1-6,CASSHRGSPLHF
TRBV28,.,TRBJ1-5,CAGGIYQPQHF
TRBV9,.,TRBJ1-4,CASSAGGLGEKLFF
TRBV6-5,.,TRBJ1-4,CASSSDRGRAKLFF
TRBV5-1,.,TRBJ2-7,CASSSRLADVYEQYF
TRBV27,.,TRBJ2-7,CASSPNSGVPYEQYF
TRBV7-8,.,TRBJ2-3,CASSLSGVVADTQYF
TRBV25-1,.,TRBJ2-1,CASMAPPLEQFF
TRBV7-6,.,TRBJ1-6,CASSLDRAGDYNSPLHF
TRBV27,.,TRBJ2-3,CASSPGQGAIGDTQYF
TRBV6-1,once,TRBJ1-1,CASSELGNTEAFF
TRBV6-1,.,TRBJ1-5,CASSEWFETRDQPQHF
TRBV4-2,.,.,CASSQPGQGPEQYF
TRBV4-3,.,TRBJ2-3,CASSQVGGGRPDTQYF
TRBV15,.,TRBJ2-1,CATSRDRPLGGNNEQFF
TRBV5-4,few,TRBJ1-1,CASSLETLNTEAFF
TRBV4-2,.,TRBJ1-4,CASSPDRANEKLFF
TRBV5-1,once,TRBJ2-7,CASSLRTGISYEQYF
TRBV11-1,.,TRBJ2-7,CASSFGLVYEQYF
TRBV6-5,.,TRBJ1-1,CASSYSTQGDTEAFF
TRBV18,.,TRBJ1-1,CASSVGQGPEAFF
TRBV18,once,TRBJ2-5,CASSPSQGPTQGTQYF
TRBV9,.,TRBJ2-5,CASSVQTGTGLETQYF
TRBV4-3,.,TRBJ1-2,CASSQENRGGYTF
TRBV27,.,TRBJ2-1,CASSLRAGIKDEQFF
TRBV5-5,.,TRBJ2-3,CASSFGTRLSTDTQYF
TRBV5-5,.,TRBJ1-2,CASSVDRVKGFGYTF
TRBV4-2,.,TRBJ2-7,CASSQVSLAGGEQYF
TRBV2,.,TRBJ2-7,CASSRSSGWTATSYEQYF
TRBV19,.,TRBJ1-2,CAVYRDRGGYTF
TRBV4-1,.,TRBJ2-3,CASSQPTSGRSTDTQYF
TRBV4-1,.,TRBJ2-1,CASSREGASDNEQFF
TRBV7-6,.,TRBJ1-5,CASSPGVGQYSNQPQHF